The 14 T cell receptor beta chains below come from one sample, sequenced in a study of shared clonotypes between healthy human individuals. The assay was immunoSEQ multiplex PCR, and TCRdb's table has in-frame clones only and misses some. Of about 450,000 clones listed, 70% to 80% are singletons. Sequences were obtained from PBMCs. These TCRs come from a woman aged 40 to 55 in good health. Some clones in this sample may be carry-over from other donors' samples.

The chain links TRBV9 to TRBJ2-5; TRBD1 aligns across 7 bases. The end of the DNA fits TRBJ2-7 better, so the J call may be wrong. CDR3 length: 14 residues. Germline V gene data show CDR1 as SGDLS and CDR2 as YYNGEE. CDR3 sequence (DNA): TGTGCCAGCAGCCCCTCGACAGGGACCTACGAGCAGTACTTC. This sequence encodes CASSPSTGTYEQYF.

This clone appeared once. Here the CDR3 DNA reads TGTGCCAGCAGCTTAACCGTGGATGAGCAGTTCTTC. Its translation is CASSLTVDEQFF. This chain links TRBV11-3 with TRBJ2-1; D uncertain. Trimming shortened V by 2 bases and J by 8 bases, and 7 bases separated the two germline ends. This CDR3 contains 12 residues. Germline V gene data show CDR1 as SGHNT and CDR2 as YENEEA. The variable domain in full, with the rest retrieved from reference TRBV11-3 and TRBJ2-1, is EAGVVQSPRYKIIEKKQPVAFWCNPISGHNTLYWYLQNLGQGPELLIRYENEEAVDDSQLPKDRFSAERLKGVDSTLKIQPAELGDSAVYLCASSLTVDEQFFGPGTRLTVL.

CDR3 DNA: TGTGCCAGCTCACCAACCCCCGGTGGCGGCTCGGAGCAGTACTTC. Its translation is CASSPTPGGGSEQYF. The chain combines TRBV18 with TRBJ2-7, with no clear D. Germline lookup yields CDR1 KGHSH and CDR2 LQKENI. Trimming stripped 2 bases from V and 7 bases from J, with 18 bases between. This CDR3 is built from 15 residues. The complete variable domain, with remaining parts taken from reference TRBV18 and TRBJ2-7, reads NAGVMQNPRHLVRRRGQEARLRCSPMKGHSHVYWYRQLPEEGLKFMVYLQKENIIDESGMPKERFSAEFPKEGPSILRIQQVVRGDSAAYFCASSPTPGGGSEQYFGPGTRLTVT.

The chain uses TRBV5-4 and TRBJ2-3; the D call may be TRBD1 or TRBD2 (5 bases each). Germline V CDR1 and CDR2: SGHNT, YYREEE (reference sequence). This CDR3 is built from 14 residues. Trimming stripped 0 bases from V and 6 bases from J, with 11 bases between. CDR3 coding DNA: TGTGCCAGCAGCTTGGTTGGGGGAAGGGATACGCAGTATTTT. It encodes CASSLVGGRDTQYF.

V gene TRBV11-2 combines with J gene TRBJ2-7; 7 nucleotides line up with TRBD2. Germline V gene data show CDR1 as SGHAT and CDR2 as FQNNGV. The length of the CDR3 is 15 residues. Germline trimming cut 4 bases from V and 0 bases from J; bases unmatched to any gene: 6. The CDR3 reads CASSSFGLVSYEQYF. CDR3 DNA: TGTGCCAGCAGCTCGTTCGGACTAGTCTCCTACGAGCAGTACTTC.

The V and J genes are TRBV28 and TRBJ2-2; D remains unclear. Trimming removed 7 bases at V and 10 bases at J, with 22 bases between. CDR1 is MDHEN and CDR2 is SYDVKM in the germline V gene. This CDR3 spans 15 amino acids. This CDR3 reads CASTPGIVRAAELFF. The CDR3 DNA sequence: TGTGCCAGCACCCCTGGGATAGTCCGGGCGGCGGAGCTGTTTTTT. Variable domain in full (rest from reference TRBV28 and TRBJ2-2): DVKVTQSSRYLVKRTGEKVFLECVQDMDHENMFWYRQDPGLGLRLIYFSYDVKMKEKGDIPEGYSVSREKKERFSLILESASTNQTSMYLCASTPGIVRAAELFFGEGSRLTVL.

The chain uses TRBV28 and TRBJ1-2, with D maybe TRBD1 (6 bases). CDR1 is MDHEN, CDR2 SYDVKM, per germline. The length of the CDR3 is 13 residues. Trimming took 7 bases from V and 3 from J, leaving 12 bases between them. The CDR3 bases are TGTGCCAGCACCCTAGGGGGGGACTATGGCTACACCTTC. It specifies CASTLGGDYGYTF.

The V and J genes are TRBV18 and TRBJ2-2; a weak D match, TRBD2 (6 bases). Trimming took off 3 bases at V and 2 bases at J, with 10 bases between the two ends. CDR1 and CDR2 from the germline V gene are KGHSH and LQKENI. The CDR3 is made up of 15 amino acids. Here the CDR3 reads CASSPGTRNTGELFF. CDR3 nucleotide sequence: TGTGCCAGCTCACCCGGGACTCGTAACACCGGGGAGCTGTTTTTT.

The chain joins TRBV5-1 to TRBJ2-1; no clear D. Per the germline V gene, CDR1 is SGHRS and CDR2 is YFSETQ. The CDR3 has 15 residues. The germline V and J ends were trimmed by 1 base and 6 bases, with 14 bases remaining between them. This CDR3 is CASSLYQQGPNEQFF. The CDR3 coding sequence is TGCGCCAGCAGCTTGTACCAGCAAGGCCCCAATGAGCAGTTCTTC.

The chain carries TRBV7-3 and TRBJ2-2; TRBD1 might be the D (5 bases). Germline CDR1 reads SGHTA; CDR2 reads FQGTGA. The CDR3 consists of 13 residues. Between the trimmed V and J ends, which lost 3 bases and 6 bases, there was a span of 8 bases. The CDR3 reads CASSFQGSGELFF. The DNA of the CDR3 is TGTGCCAGCAGCTTTCAGGGTTCCGGGGAGCTGTTTTTT.

This chain connects TRBV27 to TRBJ1-5; no reliable D call. V lost 5 bases to trimming and J lost 4 bases, with 12 bases between them. Germline CDR1 is MNHEY and CDR2 is SMNVEV (reference sequence). The CDR3 is 14 residues long. This chain's CDR3 is CASSPWAGNQPQHF. In DNA form, the CDR3 reads TGTGCCAGCAGTCCCTGGGCAGGTAATCAGCCCCAGCATTTT.

The V gene is TRBV11-2, the J gene TRBJ2-5; TRBD2 agrees at 8 bases. The assigned J gene may be wrong: the sequence end matches TRBJ2-7 better. The length of the CDR3 is 14 residues. The germline V gene has CDR1 SGHAT and CDR2 FQNNGV. The CDR3 sequence: CASSPTGLAYEQYF. The CDR3 DNA sequence: TGTGCCAGCAGCCCTACGGGACTAGCCTACGAGCAGTACTTC.

This clone was observed a single time. The CDR3 region is CASSHLSGGGGTGELFF. The CDR3 DNA sequence: TGTGCCAGCAGTCATCTCTCAGGGGGCGGTGGGACCGGGGAGCTGTTTTTT. The J gene is TRBJ2-2, the V gene TRBV28; 8 bases align to TRBD1. Germline values: CDR1 MDHEN, CDR2 SYDVKM. V lost 5 bases and J lost 5; bases outside the gene matches: 13. The CDR3 loop spans 17 amino acids.

This clone was detected once. CDR3 region: CASSADSYEQYF. CDR3 nucleotides: TGTGCCAGCTCTGCGGACTCCTACGAGCAGTACTTC. This rearrangement joins TRBV18 to TRBJ2-7; no reliable D call. From germline, CDR1 is KGHSH and CDR2 LQKENI. This CDR3 has 12 residues. V was clipped by 6 bases and J by 0 bases, with 6 bases between them. The variable domain in full, completed from reference TRBV18 and TRBJ2-7, reads NAGVMQNPRHLVRRRGQEARLRCSPMKGHSHVYWYRQLPEEGLKFMVYLQKENIIDESGMPKERFSAEFPKEGPSILRIQQVVRGDSAAYFCASSADSYEQYFGPGTRLTVT.